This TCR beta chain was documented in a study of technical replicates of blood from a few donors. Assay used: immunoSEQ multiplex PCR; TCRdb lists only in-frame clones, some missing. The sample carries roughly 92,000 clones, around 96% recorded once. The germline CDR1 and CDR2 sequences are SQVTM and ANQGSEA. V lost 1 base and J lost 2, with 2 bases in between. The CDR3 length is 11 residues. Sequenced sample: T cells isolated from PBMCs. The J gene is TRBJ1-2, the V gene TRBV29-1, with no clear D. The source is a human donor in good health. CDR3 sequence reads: CSVEANYGYTF. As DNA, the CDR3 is TGCAGCGTTGAAGCAAACTATGGCTACACCTTC.